This T cell receptor beta chain was identified in a study of OX40 agonist ivuxolimab in advanced cancers. Turning to the overall study: The costimulatory receptor OX40 (CD134) was targeted by ivuxolimab, a fully human IgG2 agonistic monoclonal antibody. The paper reports the monotherapy dose-escalation portion (N of about 51 patients) of the phase I ivuxolimab trial. In the dose-escalation cohort, 70% to 90% of patients were male, and the mean age was approximately 60 years with a range of about 23 to 79. Of the roughly 54 dose-escalation patients, hepatocellular carcinoma was present in approximately 20, melanoma in around 15, renal cell carcinoma in 9 and head and neck cancer in 9. Peripheral TCRbeta sequencing aimed to test whether ivuxolimab altered TCR sequence diversity and caused clonal T-cell expansion. Patients were allowed to have had prior anti-PD-1, anti-PD-L1 or anti-CTLA-4 therapy, and roughly 40% of the dose-escalation patients had been treated with checkpoint inhibitors. Intravenous ivuxolimab was administered to patients every 2 weeks at six dose levels: 0.01, 0.1, 0.3, 1.5, 3 and 10 mg/kg. Partial responses were achieved by three dose-escalation patients, of whom one had hepatocellular carcinoma and two had cutaneous melanoma.

For sequencing of the TCRbeta CDR3 region, genomic DNA was extracted from the sorted cells. The immunoSEQ Assay was used to sequence the TCRbeta CDR3 regions. This is the immuneACCESS table as TCRdb keeps it, with only in-frame sequences that have V and J called. A part of the clones is gone; compared with another copy, unresolved V genes explain less than half, and the rest is unexplained. The sample data list 90,000 to 95,000 clones, and about 89% of these were observed just once. Of the sample, around 4.5% is held by the ten largest clones. Study-wide conclusions, independent of this receptor: The antigen specificity of the clonally expanded peripheral T cells was not determined. In the 0.1-3.0 mg/kg groups, partial responders were among the patients with the lowest normalized peripheral clonal expansion, particularly in CD8+ T cells. Low levels of normalized T-cell clonal expansion were also shown by some nonresponding patients. After ivuxolimab, more expanded clones were found on average in CD8+ T cells than in CD4+ T cells. Clonal expansion of both CD4+ and CD8+ blood T cells was observed from baseline to week 6 at doses 0.1 to 3.0 mg/kg.

Points on this clone: Its binding antigen is unknown. Base qualities are not provided; no much larger clone lies one nucleotide away.

The trial excluded patients who had a history of autoimmune disease or were on systemic immunosuppression. In every dose cohort, peripheral blood was drawn for TCR sequencing at baseline, cycle 4 day 1, and cycle 7 day 1. Samples came from an open-label, multicenter, first-in-human phase I dose-escalation trial of ivuxolimab. Adults with locally advanced or metastatic melanoma, renal cell carcinoma, hepatocellular carcinoma or head and neck squamous cell carcinoma were enrolled in the trial. CD4+ and CD8+ T cells were sorted separately from peripheral blood before TCR sequencing. Looking up the germline V gene yields CDR1 SQVTM and CDR2 ANQGSEA. Trimmed from V: 4 bases; trimmed from J: 8 bases; junction bases lacking a gene match: 11. The CDR3 starts with the cysteine, ends with the phenylalanine, and has 15 residues. Only the CDR3 region is kept as DNA, spanning 45 bases read in frame from base 1.

The starting material was CD4+ or CD8+ T cells sorted from blood, obtained in a trial of the OX40 agonist ivuxolimab. The source of this sequence is an adult with an advanced solid tumor such as melanoma, head and neck, liver or kidney cancer. Here the chain combines TRBV29-1 and TRBJ1-4; 9 nucleotides in the junction match TRBD1. The CDR3 protein is CSVALWDRVDEKLFF. The DNA sequence reads TGCAGCGTTGCACTTTGGGACAGGGTCGACGAAAAACTGTTTTTT.